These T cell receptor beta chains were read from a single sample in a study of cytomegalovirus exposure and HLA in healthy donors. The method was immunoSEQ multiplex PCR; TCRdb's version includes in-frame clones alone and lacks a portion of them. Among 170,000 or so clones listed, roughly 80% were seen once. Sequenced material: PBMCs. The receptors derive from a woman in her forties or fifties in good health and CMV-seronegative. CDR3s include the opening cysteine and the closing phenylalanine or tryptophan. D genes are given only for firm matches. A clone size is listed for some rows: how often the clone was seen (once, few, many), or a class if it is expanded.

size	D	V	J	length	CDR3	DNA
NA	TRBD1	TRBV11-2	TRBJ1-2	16	CASSLGRSGGTYGYTF	TGTGCCAGCAGCTTAGGTCGTTCAGGGGGTACCTATGGCTACACCTTC
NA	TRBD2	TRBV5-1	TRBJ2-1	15	CASSDGTSSYNEQFF	TGCGCCAGCAGCGATGGGACTAGCTCCTACAATGAGCAGTTCTTC
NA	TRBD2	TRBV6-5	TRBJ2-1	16	CASSYIGTSGYNEQFF	TGTGCCAGCAGTTACATCGGGACTAGTGGGTACAATGAGCAGTTCTTC
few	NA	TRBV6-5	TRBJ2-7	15	CASSSGALNSYEQYF	TGTGCCAGCAGTTCAGGGGCCCTAAACTCCTACGAGCAGTACTTC
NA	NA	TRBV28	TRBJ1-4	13	CASTVPGREKLFF	TGTGCCAGCACCGTCCCTGGGAGGGAAAAACTGTTTTTT
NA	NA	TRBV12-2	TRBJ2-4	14	CASRPSRGGNIQYF	TGTGCAAGTCGCCCCTCCCGAGGGGGAAACATTCAGTACTTC
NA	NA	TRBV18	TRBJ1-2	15	CASSPSGTTNYGYTF	TGTGCCAGCTCACCCTCCGGGACAACTAACTATGGCTACACCTTC
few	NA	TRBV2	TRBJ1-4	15	CASSEGAGFNEKLFF	TGTGCCAGCAGTGAGGGGGCCGGCTTTAATGAAAAACTGTTTTTT
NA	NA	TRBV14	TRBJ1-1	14	CASSQTALNTEAFF	TGTGCCAGCAGCCAAACAGCTTTGAACACTGAAGCTTTCTTT
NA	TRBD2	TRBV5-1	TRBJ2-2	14	CASRATLAGLELFF	TGCGCCAGCAGGGCCACGCTAGCGGGTCTCGAGCTGTTTTTT
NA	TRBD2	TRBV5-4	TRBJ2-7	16	CASSLKNSGRALEQYF	TGTGCCAGCAGCTTGAAGAATAGCGGGAGGGCCCTCGAGCAGTACTTC
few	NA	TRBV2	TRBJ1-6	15	CASSERGIYNSPLHF	TGTGCCAGCAGTGAACGGGGGATCTATAATTCACCCCTCCACTTT
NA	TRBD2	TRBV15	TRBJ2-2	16	CATSSPGLAGAGELFF	TGTGCCACCAGCAGTCCCGGACTAGCGGGGGCCGGGGAGCTGTTTTTT